Listed below are T cell receptor beta chains from one sample, sequenced in a study of cytomegalovirus exposure and HLA in healthy donors. Only in-frame clones appear in the TCRdb table, and some are missing; sequencing was by immunoSEQ multiplex PCR. The repertoire holds about 190,000 clones, with around 87% as singletons. Specimen: PBMCs. These receptors originate from a boy aged 2 to 10 in good health and CMV-seronegative. CDR3s include the opening cysteine and the closing phenylalanine or tryptophan. Each record gives: CDR3 DNA, CDR3 protein, clone size, D gene, V gene, J gene. The D gene is left open where the match is weak. Rows give clone size only sometimes, using once, few, many, or a class for an expanded clone.

CDR3nt: TGTGCCAGTAGTACATTACGACCGGGACAGAGCTCTGGGGCCAACGTCCTGACTTTC; CDR3aa: CASSTLRPGQSSGANVLTF; abundance: few; d_gene: TRBD1; v_gene: TRBV19; j_gene: TRBJ2-6
CDR3nt: TGTGCCAGCAGCCCGGGACTGGGGTCCTACGAGCAGTACTTC; CDR3aa: CASSPGLGSYEQYF; abundance: -; d_gene: -; v_gene: TRBV27; j_gene: TRBJ2-7
CDR3nt: TGTGCCAGCAGGCCGGTCGTTCGCACAGATACGCAGTATTTT; CDR3aa: CASRPVVRTDTQYF; abundance: -; d_gene: -; v_gene: TRBV6-1; j_gene: TRBJ2-3
CDR3nt: TGTGCCAGCAGCGAAAAGACTAGCGGGGACTACGAGCAGTACTTC; CDR3aa: CASSEKTSGDYEQYF; abundance: -; d_gene: TRBD2; v_gene: TRBV9; j_gene: TRBJ2-7
CDR3nt: TGTGCCAGCTCACCACGCGCGGAGGCCTACGAGCAGTACTTC; CDR3aa: CASSPRAEAYEQYF; abundance: -; d_gene: -; v_gene: TRBV18; j_gene: TRBJ2-7
CDR3nt: TGTTCCAGCAGCTTTAGTTCGACCGGGGAGCTGTTTTTT; CDR3aa: CSSSFSSTGELFF; abundance: -; d_gene: -; v_gene: TRBV7-9; j_gene: TRBJ2-2
CDR3nt: TGTGCCAGCAGGCGGGGGTTGGGCAATCAGCCCCAGCATTTT; CDR3aa: CASRRGLGNQPQHF; abundance: -; d_gene: -; v_gene: TRBV28; j_gene: TRBJ1-5
CDR3nt: TGTGCCAGCAGTTTAAGTTCCAGCTATAATTCACCCCTCCACTTT; CDR3aa: CASSLSSSYNSPLHF; abundance: -; d_gene: -; v_gene: TRBV28; j_gene: TRBJ1-6
CDR3nt: TGTGCCAGCAGGCCCCGAACAGGGGGGAGGTACGAGCAGTACTTC; CDR3aa: CASRPRTGGRYEQYF; abundance: -; d_gene: TRBD1; v_gene: TRBV27; j_gene: TRBJ2-7
CDR3nt: TGCGCCAGCAGCCAAGACACGGGGGGAGCCGAGCAGTACTTC; CDR3aa: CASSQDTGGAEQYF; abundance: -; d_gene: TRBD2; v_gene: TRBV4-1; j_gene: TRBJ2-7
CDR3nt: TGTGCCAGCAGTCTGGGGGCCGGACAGGGCTACGAGCAGTACTTC; CDR3aa: CASSLGAGQGYEQYF; abundance: -; d_gene: TRBD1; v_gene: TRBV27; j_gene: TRBJ2-7
CDR3nt: TGTGCCACCAAACAGGGGGAAGTCTCACCCCTCCACTTT; CDR3aa: CATKQGEVSPLHF; abundance: -; d_gene: TRBD1; v_gene: TRBV15; j_gene: TRBJ1-6
CDR3nt: TGCGCCAGCAGCTTGGCGGGTATAACTGAAGCTTTCTTT; CDR3aa: CASSLAGITEAFF; abundance: -; d_gene: -; v_gene: TRBV5-1; j_gene: TRBJ1-1
CDR3nt: TGCAGCGTTGAAGAAGGGGGAGAAAACTATGGCTACACCTTC; CDR3aa: CSVEEGGENYGYTF; abundance: -; d_gene: -; v_gene: TRBV29-1; j_gene: TRBJ1-2
CDR3nt: TGCAGCGCCAGTGGGGGGGCGGCTAATGAAAAACTGTTTTTT; CDR3aa: CSASGGAANEKLFF; abundance: -; d_gene: -; v_gene: TRBV29-1; j_gene: TRBJ1-4
CDR3nt: TGTGCCAGCAGCTTCTCCCCAGCAGCGGCCTACGAGCAGTACTTC; CDR3aa: CASSFSPAAAYEQYF; abundance: -; d_gene: -; v_gene: TRBV11-2; j_gene: TRBJ2-7
CDR3nt: TGTGCCAGCAGCTTAGCGCGGCATCAGCCCCAGCATTTT; CDR3aa: CASSLARHQPQHF; abundance: -; d_gene: -; v_gene: TRBV7-8; j_gene: TRBJ1-5
CDR3nt: TGCGCCAGCAGCGTAGACAGGGGTAACTATGGCTACACCTTC; CDR3aa: CASSVDRGNYGYTF; abundance: -; d_gene: TRBD1; v_gene: TRBV5-1; j_gene: TRBJ1-2
CDR3nt: TGTGCCAGCAGTTTAGTCTTAGCGGGACCCACAGATACGCAGTATTTT; CDR3aa: CASSLVLAGPTDTQYF; abundance: -; d_gene: TRBD2; v_gene: TRBV28; j_gene: TRBJ2-3
CDR3nt: TGTGCCAGCAGCTTGGGTTCAGGTGGAGGAGAGACCCAGTACTTC; CDR3aa: CASSLGSGGGETQYF; abundance: -; d_gene: -; v_gene: TRBV5-4; j_gene: TRBJ2-5
CDR3nt: TGTGCCAGCAGTGTGACTAGCGGGGCCTACAATGAGCAGTTCTTC; CDR3aa: CASSVTSGAYNEQFF; abundance: -; d_gene: TRBD2; v_gene: TRBV6-1; j_gene: TRBJ2-1
CDR3nt: TGTGCCAGTCGAACCCGGGATGGGCAGCCCCAGCATTTT; CDR3aa: CASRTRDGQPQHF; abundance: once; d_gene: -; v_gene: TRBV6-1; j_gene: TRBJ1-5
CDR3nt: TGTGCCAGCAGTTACTCACCGGGACAGGGGCAGCATTTT; CDR3aa: CASSYSPGQGQHF; abundance: -; d_gene: TRBD1; v_gene: TRBV6-5; j_gene: TRBJ1-5
CDR3nt: TGTGCCAGCAGCCCAGGGGGCGGGGGGGCCAACAATGAGCAGTTCTTC; CDR3aa: CASSPGGGGANNEQFF; abundance: few; d_gene: -; v_gene: TRBV9; j_gene: TRBJ2-1
CDR3nt: TGTGCCAGTAGTATAGGCGCTTCCACAGATACGCAGTATTTT; CDR3aa: CASSIGASTDTQYF; abundance: -; d_gene: -; v_gene: TRBV19; j_gene: TRBJ2-3
CDR3nt: TGTGCCAGCAGCCGGGGCCCCGGGACAGGGTTTTCACCCCTCCACTTT; CDR3aa: CASSRGPGTGFSPLHF; abundance: -; d_gene: TRBD1; v_gene: TRBV7-8; j_gene: TRBJ1-6
CDR3nt: TGTGCCAGCAGTGACAAAGCGGATACGCAGTATTTT; CDR3aa: CASSDKADTQYF; abundance: -; d_gene: -; v_gene: TRBV6-4; j_gene: TRBJ2-3
CDR3nt: TGTGCCAGCAGTTTATTTCAGGACAAAAAAGCTTTCTTT; CDR3aa: CASSLFQDKKAFF; abundance: -; d_gene: -; v_gene: TRBV28; j_gene: TRBJ1-1
CDR3nt: TGTGCCAGCAGTTTTAGAAGGGTAGGGGGTTTGAGGGCTGGGGCCAACGTCCTGACTTTC; CDR3aa: CASSFRRVGGLRAGANVLTF; abundance: -; d_gene: -; v_gene: TRBV27; j_gene: TRBJ2-6
CDR3nt: TGTGCCAGTAGTATAGAGGGCCCCGTGGGAGCCTACGAGCAGTACTTC; CDR3aa: CASSIEGPVGAYEQYF; abundance: -; d_gene: -; v_gene: TRBV19; j_gene: TRBJ2-7
CDR3nt: TGCGCCAGCAGCTTGGCCGACAGGCCCGGGGGCACAGATACGCAGTATTTT; CDR3aa: CASSLADRPGGTDTQYF; abundance: -; d_gene: -; v_gene: TRBV5-1; j_gene: TRBJ2-3
CDR3nt: TGTGCCAGCATGGCGGGTCAAAGCTCCTACAATGAGCAGTTCTTC; CDR3aa: CASMAGQSSYNEQFF; abundance: -; d_gene: -; v_gene: TRBV6-1; j_gene: TRBJ2-1
CDR3nt: TGTGCCAGCAGTGACTACGCGGGCGGGGATGGCTACACCTTC; CDR3aa: CASSDYAGGDGYTF; abundance: once; d_gene: -; v_gene: TRBV6-4; j_gene: TRBJ1-2